These T cell receptor beta chains were read from a single sample in a study of blood T cell repertoires in COVID-19. Clones were sequenced by immunoSEQ multiplex PCR, and TCRdb holds only the in-frame ones, with some missing. In the table there are 110,000 to 150,000 clones, 80% to 90% of which are singletons. Sequenced material: peripheral blood. The receptors were gathered from a woman aged 50 to 65 with acute or convalescent COVID-19. Each CDR3 is given with its conserved first and last residue. D genes are given only for firm matches. A clone size is listed for some rows: how often the clone was seen (once, few, many), or a class if it is expanded.

j_call | d_call | cdr3_length | v_call | clone_size | cdr3_nt | cdr3_aa
TRBJ2-7 | TRBD1 | 13 | TRBV7-7 | NA | TGTGCTAGCAGTAAGGACAGGGGTTCCGAGCAGTACTTC | CASSKDRGSEQYF
TRBJ2-7 | NA | 14 | TRBV2 | NA | TGTGCCAGCACCGAACAGGGAAGCTTCTACGAGCAGTACTTC | CASTEQGSFYEQYF
TRBJ1-1 | NA | 13 | TRBV12-3/TRBV12-4 | NA | TGTGCCAGCAGTTTAGTGGCGGCAGGGGAAGCTTTCTTT | CASSLVAAGEAFF
TRBJ1-6 | TRBD1 | 15 | TRBV5-1 | NA | TGCGCCAGCAGCTTGGGGGACAGGGCAGATTCACCCCTCCACTTT | CASSLGDRADSPLHF
TRBJ1-3 | NA | 16 | TRBV4-1 | NA | TGCGCCAGCAGCCAAGAGGGGGGAAATCGCGGAAACACCATATATTTT | CASSQEGGNRGNTIYF
TRBJ2-1 | TRBD2 | 18 | TRBV24-1 | NA | TGTGCCACCAGTTCCGGACTAGCGGGAGGGTCGGTCTTCAATGAGCAGTTCTTC | CATSSGLAGGSVFNEQFF
TRBJ2-5 | TRBD2 | 18 | TRBV7-2 | NA | TGTGCCAGCAGCAGGGGGACTAGCGGGGTAGGGACCCAAGAGACCCAGTACTTC | CASSRGTSGVGTQETQYF
TRBJ1-1 | NA | 17 | TRBV7-3 | NA | TGTGCCAGCAGCTTAAGCCAGGGGCTCCTGATGAACACTGAAGCTTTCTTT | CASSLSQGLLMNTEAFF
TRBJ1-5 | NA | 13 | TRBV30 | NA | TGTGCCTGGTCCGGAGGGACGGGTCAGCCCCAGCATTTT | CAWSGGTGQPQHF
TRBJ2-2 | NA | 16 | TRBV5-4 | NA | TGTGCCAGCAGCTTCGGGGGGCGCTTCGGCACCGGGGAGCTGTTTTTT | CASSFGGRFGTGELFF
TRBJ2-3 | NA | 12 | TRBV29-1 | NA | TGCAGCGTTGACTATCCCGCCAATACGCAGTATTTT | CSVDYPANTQYF
TRBJ2-7 | TRBD1 | 15 | TRBV6-1 | NA | TGTGCCAGCTCACCCCGGCAGGGGGCTGCCTACGAGCAGTACTTC | CASSPRQGAAYEQYF
TRBJ2-3 | NA | 14 | TRBV7-9 | NA | TGTGCCAGCAGCCCCCCGGACTATAGAGATACGCAGTATTTT | CASSPPDYRDTQYF
TRBJ2-7 | TRBD1 | 15 | TRBV4-1 | NA | TGCGCCAGCAGCGGGCAGGGGGACAGAACCTACGAGCAGTACTTC | CASSGQGDRTYEQYF
TRBJ2-7 | NA | 15 | TRBV4-1 | NA | TGCGCCAGCAGCCAAGAGGTCAGGGACTCCTACGAGCAGTACTTC | CASSQEVRDSYEQYF
TRBJ1-1 | TRBD1 | 15 | TRBV6-5 | NA | TGTGCCAGCAGATTATACGGGACAGGGAACACTGAAGCTTTCTTT | CASRLYGTGNTEAFF
TRBJ2-6 | TRBD1 | 16 | TRBV5-1 | NA | TGCGCCAGCAGTGCCTCCGGGACAGGGGCGGCCAACGTCCTGACTTTC | CASSASGTGAANVLTF
TRBJ1-2 | TRBD1 | 15 | TRBV6-5 | NA | TGTGCCAGCAGTTACTCCCTAGGACAGGGACATGGCTACACCTTC | CASSYSLGQGHGYTF
TRBJ1-4 | NA | 12 | TRBV29-1 | once | TGCAGCGTCTGGACAGATACAGAAAAACTGTTTTTT | CSVWTDTEKLFF
TRBJ1-2 | NA | 13 | TRBV7-2 | NA | TGTGCCAGCAGCTTAGCGCACGGGGATGGCTACACCTTC | CASSLAHGDGYTF
TRBJ2-3 | TRBD1 | 15 | TRBV15 | NA | TGTGCCACAGGACAGGGGGCAGTAGGCACAGATACGCAGTATTTT | CATGQGAVGTDTQYF
TRBJ2-2 | NA | 16 | TRBV7-6 | few | TGTGCCAGCAGCCTCCAACAGGGAAGGAACACCGGGGAGCTGTTTTTT | CASSLQQGRNTGELFF
TRBJ1-2 | NA | 13 | TRBV7-9 | once | TGTGCCAGCCTTCCGGCGGCACTTAGTGGCTACACCTTC | CASLPAALSGYTF
TRBJ1-1 | NA | 11 | TRBV6-2/TRBV6-3 | NA | TGTGCCAGCAGTCTCGGGACTGAAGCTTTCTTT | CASSLGTEAFF
TRBJ1-5 | NA | 14 | TRBV13 | NA | TGTGCCAGCAGCCTTAGATACGGCAATCAGCCCCAGCATTTT | CASSLRYGNQPQHF
TRBJ1-2 | NA | 13 | TRBV6-1 | NA | TGTGCCAGCAGTACGCCAGGGAACTATGGCTACACCTTC | CASSTPGNYGYTF
TRBJ2-5 | NA | 15 | TRBV24-1 | NA | TGTGCCACCAGTGGTGACAGTCCCTTCTTAGAGACCCAGTACTTC | CATSGDSPFLETQYF
TRBJ2-2 | NA | 13 | TRBV4-1 | once | TGCGCCAGCAGCCAAGCCGGGGCCGGGGAGCTGTTTTTT | CASSQAGAGELFF
TRBJ1-2 | NA | 17 | TRBV11-2 | NA | TGTGCCAGCAGCTTTATTATCCCGGTGCAGGGTAACTATGGCTACACCTTC | CASSFIIPVQGNYGYTF
TRBJ2-1 | TRBD2 | 16 | TRBV5-4 | NA | TGTGCCAGCAGCTTGACGCGGACTAGCGATGTCAATGAGCAGTTCTTC | CASSLTRTSDVNEQFF
TRBJ1-5 | TRBD1 | 17 | TRBV19 | NA | TGTGCCAGTACTTCGCTTGGACAGGGCTCGGGCAATCAGCCCCAGCATTTT | CASTSLGQGSGNQPQHF
TRBJ2-7 | NA | 12 | TRBV5-6 | NA | TGTGCCAGCAGCCCCCCCGCGGGCGAGCAGTACTTC | CASSPPAGEQYF
TRBJ1-3 | TRBD1 | 14 | TRBV10-3 | NA | TGTGCCATCAGGCCGGGACAGGGTATAGGTGCCATATATTTT | CAIRPGQGIGAIYF
TRBJ2-1 | TRBD2 | 14 | TRBV29-1 | NA | TGCAGCGTCATCAGGACTAGCGGGAGGGATGAGCAGTTCTTC | CSVIRTSGRDEQFF
TRBJ2-7 | TRBD1 | 15 | TRBV11-3 | NA | TGTGCCAGCAGCTCGGGACAGGGAAGCTCCTACGAGCAGTACTTC | CASSSGQGSSYEQYF
TRBJ2-3 | NA | 13 | TRBV27 | NA | TGTGCCAGCAGTACCACGGGGACAGATACGCAGTATTTT | CASSTTGTDTQYF
TRBJ2-7 | NA | 18 | TRBV4-1 | once | TGCGCCAGCAGCCAAGATTCTCGCGGGGTAACGCCCGCCTACGAGCAGTACTTC | CASSQDSRGVTPAYEQYF